This TCR beta chain was sequenced during a study of T-cell memory formation after mild COVID-19. Findings of the study overall: Second-wave clones with a day 37 peak had unconfirmed SARS-CoV-2 specificity.

The germline gives CDR1 MNHNY, CDR2 SVGAGI (reference sequence). V was shortened by 6 bases and J by 9 bases, with 15 bases between the two germline ends. This CDR3 contains 13 residues. In its sample, this clonotype was seen a few times. What it binds is unknown. The 5'RACE method, run with constant-segment primers, produced TCR alpha and TCR beta cDNA libraries (carrying sample barcodes and UMIs). TCRdb ran MiXCR on the 5' RACE reads and lists one entry per CDR3 protein. Of some 310,000 distinct CDR3 sequences listed, 20% to 25% are singletons. The origin of this receptor is a man between 18 and 29 years old who had mild COVID-19 (a few samples of this study predate the infection). Cell type and time point are not known. The sample consisted of PBMCs or a T cell subset sorted from them (not recorded which). The rearrangement joins TRBV6-6 to TRBJ1-5; unclear D gene. The CDR3 DNA reads as TGTGCCAGCAGATCGATGGGGTCGGGGCCCCAGCATTTT. Protein: CASRSMGSGPQHF.